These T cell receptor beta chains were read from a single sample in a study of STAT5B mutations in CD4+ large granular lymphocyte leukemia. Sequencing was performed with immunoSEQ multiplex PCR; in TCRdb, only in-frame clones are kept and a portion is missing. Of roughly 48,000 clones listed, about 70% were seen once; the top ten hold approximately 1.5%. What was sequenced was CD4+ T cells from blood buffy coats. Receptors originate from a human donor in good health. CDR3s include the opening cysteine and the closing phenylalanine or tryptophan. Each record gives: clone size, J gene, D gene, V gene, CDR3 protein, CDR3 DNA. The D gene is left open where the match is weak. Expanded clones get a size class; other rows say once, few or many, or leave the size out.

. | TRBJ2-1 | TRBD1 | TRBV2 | CACGQGIGNEQFF | TGTGCCTGCGGACAGGGGATTGGCAATGAGCAGTTCTTC
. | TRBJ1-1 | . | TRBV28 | CASSVGWGNTEAFF | TGTGCCAGCAGCGTGGGGTGGGGGAACACTGAAGCTTTCTTT
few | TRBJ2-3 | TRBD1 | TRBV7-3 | CASSLWTGSSTDTQYF | TGTGCCAGCAGCTTATGGACAGGGTCTAGCACAGATACGCAGTATTTT
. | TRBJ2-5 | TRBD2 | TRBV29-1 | CSVARGGLETQYF | TGCAGCGTCGCTCGCGGGGGTTTGGAGACCCAGTACTTC
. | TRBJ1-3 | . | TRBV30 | CAWRRGPLSGNTIYF | TGTGCCTGGCGAAGGGGTCCTCTCTCTGGAAACACCATATATTTT
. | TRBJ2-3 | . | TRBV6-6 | CASGSPETPTDTQYF | TGTGCCAGCGGATCTCCGGAGACCCCCACAGATACGCAGTATTTT
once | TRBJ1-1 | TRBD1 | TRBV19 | CASRDRRGEAFF | TGTGCCAGTAGGGACAGGAGAGGTGAAGCTTTCTTT
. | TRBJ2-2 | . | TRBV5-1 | CASSLGSGTTGELFF | TGCGCCAGCAGCTTGGGGTCCGGGACCACCGGGGAGCTGTTTTTT
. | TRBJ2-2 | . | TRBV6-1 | CASSEIGSGELFF | TGTGCCAGCAGTGAAATAGGGTCCGGGGAGCTGTTTTTT
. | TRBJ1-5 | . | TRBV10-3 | CAISESRQDQPQHF | TGTGCCATCAGTGAGTCGCGACAGGACCAGCCCCAGCATTTT
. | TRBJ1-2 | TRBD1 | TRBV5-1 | CASSPTGDNYGYTF | TGCGCCAGCAGCCCGACAGGGGACAACTATGGCTACACCTTC
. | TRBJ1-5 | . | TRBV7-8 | CASSLGGAGGNQPQHF | TGTGCCAGCAGCTTAGGGGGGGCGGGTGGCAATCAGCCCCAGCATTTT
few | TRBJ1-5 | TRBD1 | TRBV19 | CASGQGPNQPQHF | TGTGCCAGTGGACAGGGGCCCAATCAGCCCCAGCATTTT
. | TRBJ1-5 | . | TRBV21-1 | CASSKDKRDWNQPQHF | TGTGCCAGCAGCAAAGATAAAAGGGATTGGAATCAGCCCCAGCATTTT
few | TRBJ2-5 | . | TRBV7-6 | CASSLGRETQYF | TGTGCCAGCAGCTTAGGTCGGGAGACCCAGTACTTC
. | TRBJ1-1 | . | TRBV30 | CAWTGLGARTEAFF | TGTGCCTGGACAGGGTTAGGCGCTAGGACTGAAGCTTTCTTT
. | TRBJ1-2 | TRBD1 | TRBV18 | CASSPPTGEDAYGYTF | TGTGCCAGCTCACCACCAACAGGGGAAGACGCCTATGGCTACACCTTC
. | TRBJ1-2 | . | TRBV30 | CAWSDLPTANYGYTF | TGTGCCTGGAGTGATTTGCCGACAGCAAACTATGGCTACACCTTC
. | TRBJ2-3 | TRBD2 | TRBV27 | CASSLRGGGSGDTQYF | TGTGCCAGCAGTCTACGGGGGGGCGGTTCGGGAGATACGCAGTATTTT
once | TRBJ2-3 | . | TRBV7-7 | CASSPDNTDTQYF | TGTGCTAGCAGCCCTGACAACACAGATACGCAGTATTTT
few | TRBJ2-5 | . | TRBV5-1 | CASSLEGHAQETQYF | TGCGCCAGCAGCTTGGAAGGACACGCCCAAGAGACCCAGTACTTC
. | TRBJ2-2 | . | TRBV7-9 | CASSLAVPGELFF | TGTGCCAGCAGCTTAGCGGTGCCCGGGGAGCTGTTTTTT
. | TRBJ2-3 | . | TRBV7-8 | CASSSALDTQYF | TGTGCCAGCAGCTCGGCGCTGGATACGCAGTATTTT
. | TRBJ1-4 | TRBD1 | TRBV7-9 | CASRQGANEKLFF | TGTGCCAGCAGACAGGGGGCTAATGAAAAACTGTTTTTT
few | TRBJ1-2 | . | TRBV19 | CASSSQVFHGYTF | TGTGCCAGTAGTTCACAGGTTTTCCATGGCTACACCTTC
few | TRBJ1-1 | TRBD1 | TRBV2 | CASRGQGASTEAFF | TGTGCCAGCAGGGGACAGGGGGCGAGCACTGAAGCTTTCTTT
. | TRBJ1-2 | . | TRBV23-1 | CASSQSSKGDVSYGYTF | TGCGCCAGCAGTCAATCAAGCAAAGGGGATGTTAGCTATGGCTACACCTTC
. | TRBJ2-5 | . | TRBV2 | CASVAAAQETQYF | TGTGCCAGTGTAGCGGCAGCCCAAGAGACCCAGTACTTC
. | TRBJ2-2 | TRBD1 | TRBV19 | CASSPTGVGSGELFF | TGTGCCAGTAGTCCGACAGGGGTTGGTTCTGGGGAGCTGTTTTTT
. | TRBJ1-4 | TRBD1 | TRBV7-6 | CASSSLDREFEKLFF | TGTGCCAGCAGCTCCCTGGACAGGGAATTTGAAAAACTGTTTTTT
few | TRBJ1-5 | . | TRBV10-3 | CAIRVELDQPQHF | TGTGCCATCAGGGTGGAGTTAGATCAGCCCCAGCATTTT
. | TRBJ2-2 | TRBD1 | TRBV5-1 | CASSAGQGATGELFF | TGCGCCAGCAGCGCCGGACAGGGTGCCACCGGGGAGCTGTTTTTT
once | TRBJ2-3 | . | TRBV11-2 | CASSSSLENGGYF | TGTGCCAGCAGCTCTAGCCTGGAAAACGGGGGGTATTTT
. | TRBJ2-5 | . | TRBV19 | CASTPNTGETQYF | TGTGCCAGTACCCCGAATACGGGGGAGACCCAGTACTTC
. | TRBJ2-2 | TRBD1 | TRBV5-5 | CASSLTTGPSTGELFF | TGTGCCAGCAGCTTGACGACAGGGCCGAGCACCGGGGAGCTGTTTTTT
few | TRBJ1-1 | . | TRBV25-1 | CASSGAGLNTEAFF | TGTGCCAGCAGTGGGGCAGGGTTGAACACTGAAGCTTTCTTT
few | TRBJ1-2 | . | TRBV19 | CASSTHGGRGYTF | TGTGCCAGTAGTACCCACGGGGGACGTGGCTACACCTTC
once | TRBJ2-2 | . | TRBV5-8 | CASSFMDTNTGELFF | TGTGCCAGCAGCTTTATGGACACGAACACCGGGGAGCTGTTTTTT
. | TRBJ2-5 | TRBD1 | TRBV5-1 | CASQQIRGTDEETQYF | TGCGCCAGCCAGCAGATCAGAGGGACAGATGAAGAGACCCAGTACTTC
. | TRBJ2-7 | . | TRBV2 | CASSPGSRVEQYF | TGTGCCAGCAGCCCCGGGTCCAGGGTTGAGCAGTACTTC
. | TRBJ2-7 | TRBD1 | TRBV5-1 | CASSLGDRVDEQYF | TGCGCCAGCAGCTTGGGGGACAGGGTGGACGAGCAGTACTTC
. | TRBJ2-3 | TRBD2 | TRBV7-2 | CASSGRAGGSTDTQYF | TGTGCCAGCAGCGGTAGAGCGGGGGGAAGCACAGATACGCAGTATTTT
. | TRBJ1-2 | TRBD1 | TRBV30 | CAWRVSPTGAYGYTF | TGTGCCTGGAGAGTTTCCCCGACAGGGGCGTATGGCTACACCTTC
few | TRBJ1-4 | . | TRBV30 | CAWSVSGNEKLFF | TGTGCCTGGAGTGTCAGTGGTAATGAAAAACTGTTTTTT
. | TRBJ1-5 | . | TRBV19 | CASSRGGSSNQPQHF | TGTGCCAGTAGTCGTGGGGGCAGCAGCAATCAGCCCCAGCATTTT
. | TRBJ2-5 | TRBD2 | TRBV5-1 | CASSSLSGGAETQYF | TGCGCCAGCAGCTCTCTCAGCGGGGGGGCTGAGACCCAGTACTTC
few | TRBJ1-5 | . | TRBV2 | CASNRGVGNQPQHF | TGTGCCAGCAACAGAGGGGTCGGCAATCAGCCCCAGCATTTT
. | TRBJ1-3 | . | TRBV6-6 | CASTLDSYSGNTIYF | TGTGCCAGCACCCTCGACAGTTACTCTGGAAACACCATATATTTT
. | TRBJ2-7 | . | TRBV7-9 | CASSPGGHYYEQYF | TGTGCCAGCAGCCCTGGAGGCCATTACTACGAGCAGTACTTC
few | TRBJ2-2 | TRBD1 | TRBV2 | CASSGATGFPGELFF | TGTGCCAGCAGTGGAGCGACAGGGTTCCCCGGGGAGCTGTTTTTT
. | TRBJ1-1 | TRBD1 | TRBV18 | CASSPQDRGEAFF | TGTGCCAGCTCACCACAAGACAGGGGTGAAGCTTTCTTT
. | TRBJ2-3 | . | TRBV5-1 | CASSFQGADTQYF | TGCGCCAGCAGCTTCCAGGGAGCAGATACGCAGTATTTT
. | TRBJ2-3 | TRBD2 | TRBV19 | CASSTSGGPTDTQYF | TGTGCCAGTAGTACGAGCGGGGGGCCCACAGATACGCAGTATTTT
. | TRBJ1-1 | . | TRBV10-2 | CASSDQGSSTEAFF | TGCGCCAGCAGTGATCAGGGATCGAGCACTGAAGCTTTCTTT
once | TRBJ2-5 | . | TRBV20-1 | CSGTNQETQYF | TGCAGCGGGACAAACCAAGAGACCCAGTACTTC